This TCR beta chain was recorded in a study of blood T cell repertoires in COVID-19. About the research overall: From the United States, Italy and Spain came samples of acute and convalescent COVID-19. The analysed material was cDNA or gDNA that came from T cells, B-cell-depleted T cells, or PBMCs.

In the study's own analysis: Amplification of reference gene primers provided the estimated nucleated cell counts. The repertoire was sequenced with immunoSEQ multiplex PCR; TCRdb's copy has only in-frame clones and lacks some. V and J calls and clone size are copied from that table; D and trimming were computed from the DNA. Altogether 300,000 to 400,000 clones are present, just over 85% being singletons, with the ten largest covering 4% to 5.5%. This CDR3 is 19 amino acids long. Germline V lookup: CDR1 LNHNV, CDR2 YYDKDF (reference sequence). V shed 6 bases and J shed 4 bases, with 28 bases lying between them. Assignment of participants to cohorts was predicated upon participant-reported clinical history. A single count supports this clone.

Sequencing was performed on PBMCs or T cells enriched from blood (not recorded which). The TCR comes from a woman in her 40s with acute COVID-19. The rearrangement joins TRBV15 to TRBJ2-1, with D tentatively TRBD2 (6 bases). The CDR3 region has the DNA TGTGCCACCAGAAGCCTTAAGACACGGCGGGATAGGGCTTACAATGAGCAGTTCTTC. Protein product: CATRSLKTRRDRAYNEQFF.